The 18 T cell receptor beta chains in this list originate from one sample, sequenced in a study of post-analysis software for immune sequencing data. Whole-study results and caveats: Patients showed TRBV5-6, TRBV5-1 and TRBV20-1 among 4 or 5 TRBV segments more frequent than in controls.

Antigens for these TCRs are unknown. TCR beta cDNA libraries included unique molecular identifiers. TCRdb used MiXCR to reprocess the PCR reads, holding one entry per CDR3 protein. This sample yields 250,000 to 300,000 distinct CDR3 sequences, of which 36% are seen a single time; 4.5% to 5.5% belongs to the top ten. Sequenced material: blood. All receptors derive from a girl between 5 and 17 years old with multiple sclerosis.

This chain connects TRBV18 to TRBJ2-5; TRBD1 agrees at 8 bases. Germline-derived CDR1 and CDR2 are KGHSH and LQKENI. The CDR3 spans 16 residues. The J segment lost 2 bases and the V segment lost 0 bases, leaving 5 bases of the junction unmatched. CDR3 sequence reads: CASSPPWQGAQETQYF. DNA of the CDR3: TGTGCCAGCTCACCACCGTGGCAGGGGGCTCAAGAGACCCAGTACTTC.

To note about this clonotype: Given a much more abundant clone one base away, this may be a read error. V and J are TRBV12-3 or TRBV12-4 and TRBJ1-5, with TRBD1 identical over 8 bases. The trim removed 6 bases at V and 7 bases at J, leaving 5 bases unmatched. The CDR3 runs to 13 residues. Here the CDR3 DNA reads TGTGCCAGCAGGGGACAGGAGGGCCAGCCCCAGCATTTT. It encodes CASRGQEGQPQHF.

In this sample, this clonotype turned up many times. The chain is built from TRBV6-1 and TRBJ1-4; weak D call: TRBD1 (5 bases). The ends were cut back, 7 bases at V and 14 bases at J, with 23 bases in the middle. The CDR3 loop spans 14 amino acids. Germline CDR1 MNHNS, CDR2 SASEGT. The chain's CDR3 is CASTSGDGILILFF. The DNA for the CDR3 is TGTGCCAGCACGTCCGGGGACGGTATTTTAATTCTGTTTTTT.

This clonotype was recorded at least ten times. The chain joins TRBV7-9 to TRBJ1-4; 7 bases match TRBD1. After removal of 6 bases from V and 7 bases from J, the junction contained 11 bases not matched to a gene. Looked up from germline, CDR1 is SEHNR and CDR2 is FQNEAQ (reference sequence). This CDR3 is 15 amino acids long. CDR3 DNA: TGTGCCAGCAGTTCAGGGGGGACCTCGCGTGAAAAACTGTTTTTT. Translating it yields CASSSGGTSREKLFF.

A word on this clonotype: A much more abundant neighbour one base away suggests this may be a read error. The rearrangement joins TRBV7-9 to TRBJ2-1, with TRBD2 matching over 8 bases. The J call could be wrong; TRBJ2-7 is a better fit for the DNA end. This CDR3 region has 15 residues. The germline V gene encodes CDR1 SEHNR and CDR2 FQNEAQ (reference sequence). As DNA, the CDR3 is TGTGCCAGCAGTCAGAGCGGGAGCTCCTACAATGAGCAGTACTTC. Encoded protein: CASSQSGSSYNEQYF.

This clonotype was counted a few times. The rearrangement links TRBV29-1 to TRBJ1-5; D not certain. CDR3 size: 13 residues. Trimming pared 4 bases from V and 3 bases from J, leaving 10 bases between. Germline assignment: CDR1 SQVTM and CDR2 ANQGSEA. For the CDR3, the DNA is TGCAGCGTTGCCGGGCAGCCCAATCAGCCCCAGCATTTT. Translating it yields CSVAGQPNQPQHF.

The sample holds many counts of this clonotype. The gene calls are TRBV10-2 and TRBJ1-6; TRBD1 agrees at 7 bases. With V trimmed by 9 bases and J by 10 bases, 12 bases remained unmatched. In germline, CDR1 is WSHSY, CDR2 SAAADI. The CDR3 runs 14 residues. CDR3 nucleotides: TGCGCCAGTAGCAACAGGGGAAACAACTCACCCCTCCACTTT. Residues: CASSNRGNNSPLHF.

This clonotype was recorded at least ten times. The rearrangement links TRBV27 to TRBJ1-1; maybe TRBD1 (5 bases). V lost 2 bases and J 6 bases, leaving 10 bases between the germline ends. Germline values: CDR1 MNHEY, CDR2 SMNVEV (reference sequence). The CDR3 totals 13 residues. DNA of the CDR3: TGTGCCAGCAGTTTAGGGGGGGAGGCTGAAGCTTTCTTT. Residues: CASSLGGEAEAFF.

The chain combines TRBV29-1 with TRBJ1-1; TRBD1 is a possible D gene (6 bases). The length of the CDR3 is 15 residues. Germline CDR1 SQVTM, CDR2 ANQGSEA. The germline V and J ends were trimmed by 1 base and 2 bases, with 14 bases remaining between them. The CDR3 here is CSVEVIGQPNTEAFF. CDR3 bases: TGCAGCGTTGAAGTGATTGGACAGCCCAACACTGAAGCTTTCTTT.

The chain links TRBV18 to TRBJ1-1; weak D call: TRBD1 (5 bases). The length of the CDR3 is 14 residues. Looked up from germline, CDR1 is KGHSH and CDR2 is LQKENI. Trimming removed 0 bases from V and 1 base from J, with 6 bases in between. CDR3 nucleotide sequence: TGTGCCAGCTCACCACCCAGGGCGAACACTGAAGCTTTCTTT. Its translation is CASSPPRANTEAFF.

To note about this clonotype: One base away lies a much larger clone, so this may be a sequencing read error. The chain links TRBV10-3 to TRBJ1-5, with 9 nucleotides matching TRBD1. The CDR3 is 14 amino acids. CDR1 and CDR2 (germline): ENHRY, SYGVKD. The CDR3 loop is CVIRGTGSNQPQHF. CDR3 coding DNA: TGTGTCATCAGAGGGACAGGGAGTAATCAGCCCCAGCATTTT.

This clonotype was observed once. The genes are TRBV28 and TRBJ1-2; no reliable D call. The CDR3 consists of 15 residues. Germline lookup yields CDR1 MDHEN and CDR2 SYDVKM. Trimming removed 2 bases at V and 4 bases at J, with 14 bases between. The CDR3 loop reads CASSLVGGGGYGYTF. In nucleotides, the CDR3 is TGTGCCAGCAGTTTAGTGGGCGGCGGCGGCTATGGCTACACCTTC.

Regarding this clonotype: One base away lies a much larger clone, so this may be a sequencing read error. V usage is TRBV11-1 and J usage is TRBJ2-5; D is perhaps TRBD2 (5 bases). The CDR3 is 14 amino acids. Germline V CDR1 and CDR2: SGHAT, FQDESV (reference sequence). V lost 1 base and J 11 bases, leaving 17 bases between the germline ends. CDR3 residues: CASSLGTDRNEQYF. Written as DNA, the CDR3 is TGTGCCAGCAGCTTAGGGACTGACCGCAATGAGCAGTACTTC.

The J gene is TRBJ1-2, the V gene TRBV12-3 or TRBV12-4, with 8 bases aligning to TRBD1. Germline trimming cut 4 bases from V and 5 bases from J; bases unmatched to any gene: 6. This CDR3 spans 14 amino acids. The CDR3 loop is CASSSRTGQYGYTF. The CDR3 DNA follows: TGTGCCAGCAGTTCCCGGACAGGGCAGTATGGCTACACCTTC.

This clonotype was seen once. This chain links TRBV24-1 with TRBJ2-5, with 10 bases that match TRBD1. Germline CDR1 and CDR2: KGHDR and SFDVKD. The CDR3 covers 13 residues. The ends lost 5 bases at V and 11 bases at J; junction bases unmatched: 7. The CDR3: CATSGTGTGEQYF. CDR3 DNA: TGTGCCACCAGTGGGACAGGGACAGGGGAGCAGTACTTC.

This chain joins TRBV6-5 and TRBJ1-1; the D is unclear. Germline V gene lookup returns CDR1 MNHEY and CDR2 SVGAGI. The ends were cut back, 2 bases at V and 0 bases at J, with 16 bases in the middle. The CDR3 runs 17 residues. The CDR3 is CASSYPAADAVNTEAFF. CDR3 bases: TGTGCCAGCAGTTACCCGGCCGCGGACGCGGTGAACACTGAAGCTTTCTTT.

There are a few counts of this clonotype. A read error may explain this, as a much larger clone is one base away. The V and J genes are TRBV7-9 and TRBJ2-5, with D unresolved. The germline V and J ends were trimmed by 0 bases and 11 bases, with 22 bases remaining between them. This CDR3 contains 16 residues. Germline V gives CDR1 SEHNR, CDR2 FQNEAQ (reference sequence). The CDR3 region has the DNA TGTGCCAGCAGCTTAGCGCGATTGTCCCAGATCAATGAGCAGTACTTC. Translation: CASSLARLSQINEQYF.

The rearrangement links TRBV11-3 to TRBJ2-7; no reliable D call. CDR1 is SGHNT and CDR2 is YENEEA in the germline V gene. Between the trimmed V and J ends, which lost 2 bases and 7 bases, there was a span of 15 bases. CDR3 length equals 14 residues. This chain's CDR3 is CASSLYSERDEQYF. CDR3 in DNA: TGTGCCAGCAGCTTATACAGCGAAAGGGATGAGCAGTACTTC.